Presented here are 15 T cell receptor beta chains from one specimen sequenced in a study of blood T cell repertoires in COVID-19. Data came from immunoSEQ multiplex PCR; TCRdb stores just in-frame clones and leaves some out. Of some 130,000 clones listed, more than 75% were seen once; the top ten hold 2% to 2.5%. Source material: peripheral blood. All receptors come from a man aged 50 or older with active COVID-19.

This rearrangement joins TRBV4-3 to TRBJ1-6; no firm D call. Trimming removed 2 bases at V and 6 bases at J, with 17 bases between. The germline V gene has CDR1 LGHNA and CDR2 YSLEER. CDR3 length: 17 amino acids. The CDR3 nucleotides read TGCGCCAGCAGCCAAACCCTCTCCACGACACCTAATTCACCCCTCCACTTT. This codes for CASSQTLSTTPNSPLHF.

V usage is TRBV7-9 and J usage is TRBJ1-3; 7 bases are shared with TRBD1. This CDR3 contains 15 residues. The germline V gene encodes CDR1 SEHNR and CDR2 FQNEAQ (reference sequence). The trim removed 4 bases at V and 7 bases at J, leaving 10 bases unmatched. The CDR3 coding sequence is TGTGCCAGCAGCTCGACAGGGAAAGCGAGGAACACCATATATTTT. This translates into CASSSTGKARNTIYF.

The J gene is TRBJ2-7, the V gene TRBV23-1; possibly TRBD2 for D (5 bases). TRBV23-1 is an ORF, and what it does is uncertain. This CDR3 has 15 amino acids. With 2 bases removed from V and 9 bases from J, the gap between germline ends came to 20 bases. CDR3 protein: CASSQILRGIGVQYF. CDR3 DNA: TGCGCCAGCAGTCAAATTCTGCGAGGGATCGGGGTGCAGTACTTC.

The CDR3: CASSLGAGGFPDTQYF. CDR3 sequence (DNA): TGTGCCAGCAGCTTAGGGGCGGGAGGGTTCCCAGATACGCAGTATTTT. This chain links TRBV7-8 with TRBJ2-3, with 9 bases fitting TRBD2. The CDR3 runs to 16 residues. Germline CDR1 and CDR2: SGHVS and FQNEAQ. V trimming: 1 base; J trimming: 4 bases; junction bases outside the gene matches: 6.

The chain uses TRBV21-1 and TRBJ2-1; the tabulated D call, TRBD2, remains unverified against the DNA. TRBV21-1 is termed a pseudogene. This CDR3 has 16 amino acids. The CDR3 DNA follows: TGTGCCAGCAGCAAAGAAGGGGAGGAGCAGCTCGGGGAGCAGTTCTTC. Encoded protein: CASSKEGEEQLGEQFF.

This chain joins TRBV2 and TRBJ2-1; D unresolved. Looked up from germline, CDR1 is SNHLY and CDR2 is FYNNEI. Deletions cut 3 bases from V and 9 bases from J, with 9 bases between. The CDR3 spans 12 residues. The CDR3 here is CASSDLSAEQFF. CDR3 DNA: TGTGCCAGCAGTGATCTATCCGCTGAGCAGTTCTTC.

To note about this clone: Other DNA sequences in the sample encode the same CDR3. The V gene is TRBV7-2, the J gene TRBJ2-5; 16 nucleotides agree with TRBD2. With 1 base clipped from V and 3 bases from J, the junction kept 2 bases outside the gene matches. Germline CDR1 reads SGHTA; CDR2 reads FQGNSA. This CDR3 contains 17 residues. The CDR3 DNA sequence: TGTGCCAGCAGCTTAGTGGGGACTAGCGGGGGGGAAGAGACCCAGTACTTC. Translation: CASSLVGTSGGEETQYF.

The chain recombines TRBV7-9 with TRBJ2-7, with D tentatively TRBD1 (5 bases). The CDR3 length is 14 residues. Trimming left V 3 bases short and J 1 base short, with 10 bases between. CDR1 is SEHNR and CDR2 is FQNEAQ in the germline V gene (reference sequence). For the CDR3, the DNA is TGTGCCAGCAGCTTTGGGGCTTTATCCTACGAGCAGTACTTC. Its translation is CASSFGALSYEQYF.

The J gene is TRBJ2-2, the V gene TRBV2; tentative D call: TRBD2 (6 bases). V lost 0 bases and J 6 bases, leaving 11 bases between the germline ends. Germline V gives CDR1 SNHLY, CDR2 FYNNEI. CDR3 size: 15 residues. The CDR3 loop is CASSEAGSGSGELFF. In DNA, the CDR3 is TGTGCCAGCAGTGAAGCCGGGAGCGGGTCCGGGGAGCTGTTTTTT. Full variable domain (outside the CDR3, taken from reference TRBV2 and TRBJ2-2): EPEVTQTPSHQVTQMGQEVILRCVPISNHLYFYWYRQILGQKVEFLVSFYNNEISEKSEIFDDQFSVERPDGSNFTLKIRSTKLEDSAMYFCASSEAGSGSGELFFGEGSRLTVL.

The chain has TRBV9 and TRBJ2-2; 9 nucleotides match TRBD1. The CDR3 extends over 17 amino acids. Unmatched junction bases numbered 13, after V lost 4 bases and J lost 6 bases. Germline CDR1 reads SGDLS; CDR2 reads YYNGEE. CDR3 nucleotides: TGTGCCAGCAGCCCCCTGAGAGGGACAGGGTCCCCCGGGGAGCTGTTTTTT. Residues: CASSPLRGTGSPGELFF.

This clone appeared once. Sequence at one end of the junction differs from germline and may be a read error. The chain's CDR3 is CASGDRAVIYGYTF. The CDR3 nucleotides are TGTGCCAGCGGTGACAGGGCAGTTATTTATGGCTACACCTTC. This sequence joins TRBV2 and TRBJ1-2; 7 nucleotides agree with TRBD1. This CDR3 comprises 14 residues. CDR1 is SNHLY and CDR2 is FYNNEI in the germline V gene.

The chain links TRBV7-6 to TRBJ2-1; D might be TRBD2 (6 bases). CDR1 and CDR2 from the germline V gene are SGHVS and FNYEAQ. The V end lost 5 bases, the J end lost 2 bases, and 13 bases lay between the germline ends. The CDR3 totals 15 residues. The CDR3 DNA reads TGTGCCAGCAGCCCCTGGGACTTACCCTACAATGAGCAGTTCTTC. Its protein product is CASSPWDLPYNEQFF.

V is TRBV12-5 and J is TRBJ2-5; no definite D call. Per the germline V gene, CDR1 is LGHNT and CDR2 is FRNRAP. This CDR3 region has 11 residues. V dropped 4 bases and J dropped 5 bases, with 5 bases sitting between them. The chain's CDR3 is CASGWAETQYF. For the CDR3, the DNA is TGTGCTAGTGGTTGGGCGGAGACCCAGTACTTC.

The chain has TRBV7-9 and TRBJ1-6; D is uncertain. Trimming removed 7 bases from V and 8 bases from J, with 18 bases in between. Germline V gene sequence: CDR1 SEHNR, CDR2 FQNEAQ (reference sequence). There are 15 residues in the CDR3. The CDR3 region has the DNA TGTGCCAGCACCTTGGGTAGGGAGAATTATTCACCCCTCCACTTT. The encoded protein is CASTLGRENYSPLHF. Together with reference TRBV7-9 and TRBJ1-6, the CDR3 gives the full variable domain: DTGVSQNPRHKITKRGQNVTFRCDPISEHNRLYWYRQTLGQGPEFLTYFQNEAQLEKSRLLSDRFSAERPKGSFSTLEIQRTEQGDSAMYLCASTLGRENYSPLHFGNGTRLTVT.

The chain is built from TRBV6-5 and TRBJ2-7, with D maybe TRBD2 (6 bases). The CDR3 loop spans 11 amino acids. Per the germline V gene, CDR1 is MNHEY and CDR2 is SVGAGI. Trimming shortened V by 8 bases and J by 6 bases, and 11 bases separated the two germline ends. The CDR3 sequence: CASGRGTEQYF. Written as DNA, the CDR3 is TGTGCCAGCGGTCGGGGGACCGAGCAGTACTTC.